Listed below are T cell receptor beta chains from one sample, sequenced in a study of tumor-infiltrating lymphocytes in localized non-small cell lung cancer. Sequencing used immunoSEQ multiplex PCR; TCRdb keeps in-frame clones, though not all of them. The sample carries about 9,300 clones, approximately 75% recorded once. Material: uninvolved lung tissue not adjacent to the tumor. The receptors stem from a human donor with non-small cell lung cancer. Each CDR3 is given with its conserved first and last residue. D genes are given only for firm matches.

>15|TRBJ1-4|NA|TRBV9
CASSVEGTTNEKLFF
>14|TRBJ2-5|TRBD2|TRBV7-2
CASSGRLAEETQYF
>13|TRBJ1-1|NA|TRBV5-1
CASSYLGATEAFF
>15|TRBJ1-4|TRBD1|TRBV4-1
CASSHPGQGREKLFF
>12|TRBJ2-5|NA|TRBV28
CASSKRVETQYF
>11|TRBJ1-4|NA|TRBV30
CAWRKTEKLFF
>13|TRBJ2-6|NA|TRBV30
CAWRGLGANVLTF
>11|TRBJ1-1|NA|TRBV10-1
CALPGLPEAFF
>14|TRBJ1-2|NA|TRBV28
CASTIDIRANSYTF
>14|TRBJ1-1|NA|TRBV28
CASSPTVLGTEAFF
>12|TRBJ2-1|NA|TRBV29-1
CSVPRAYNEQFF
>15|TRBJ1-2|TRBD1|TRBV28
CASSLGGTGRYGYTF
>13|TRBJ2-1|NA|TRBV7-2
CASSLDFYNEQFF
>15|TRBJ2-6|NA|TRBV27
CASSPIRSGANVLTF
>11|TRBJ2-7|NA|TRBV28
CASSRLYEQYF
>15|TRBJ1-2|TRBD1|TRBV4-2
CASSQAQGQLYGYTF
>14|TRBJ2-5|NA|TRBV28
CASRDSALKETQYF
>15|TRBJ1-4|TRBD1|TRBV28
CASSPQGESNEKLFF
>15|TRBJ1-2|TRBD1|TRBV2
CASSAAGQGNYGYTF
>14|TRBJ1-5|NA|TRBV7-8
CASSFGTTNQPQHF
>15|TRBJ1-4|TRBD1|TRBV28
CASSSSDRAYEKLFF
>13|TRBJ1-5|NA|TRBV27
CASSLGINQPQHF
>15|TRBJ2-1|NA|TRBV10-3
CAISVTGPQPDEQFF
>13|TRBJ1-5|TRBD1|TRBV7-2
CASSSDGQGRKHF
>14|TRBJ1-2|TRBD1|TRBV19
CASSTPGQVYGYTF
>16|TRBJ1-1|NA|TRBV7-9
CASSLDGGRRTTEAFF
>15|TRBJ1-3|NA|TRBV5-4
CASSLHPGTGNTIYF
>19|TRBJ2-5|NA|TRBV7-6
CASSLAYRERWDAQETQYF
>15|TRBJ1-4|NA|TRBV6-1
CASRRQFATNEKLFF
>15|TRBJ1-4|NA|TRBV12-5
CASGLRDPTNEKLFF
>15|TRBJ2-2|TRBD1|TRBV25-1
CASCPQGANTGELFF
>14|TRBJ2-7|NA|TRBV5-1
CASSSSFSSNEQYF
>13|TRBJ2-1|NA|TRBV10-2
CASSIGGHYEQFF
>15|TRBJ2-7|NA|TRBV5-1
CASSPARGLTYEQYF
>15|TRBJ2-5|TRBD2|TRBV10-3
CAISESPSGQETQYF
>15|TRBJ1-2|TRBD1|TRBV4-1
CASSQAGGVYYGYTF
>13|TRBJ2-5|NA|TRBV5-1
CASSVGGQETQYF
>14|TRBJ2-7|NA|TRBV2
CASSRVTGTYEQYF
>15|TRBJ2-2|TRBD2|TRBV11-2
CASSRLAGGFGELFF
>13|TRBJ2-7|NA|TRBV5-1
CASTARGDYEQYF
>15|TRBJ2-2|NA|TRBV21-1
CASSKTGDDTGELFF
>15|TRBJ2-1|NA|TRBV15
CATSRDRRTLDEQFF
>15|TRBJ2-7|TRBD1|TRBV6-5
CASSYAGTGTHEQYF
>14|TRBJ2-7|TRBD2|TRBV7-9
CASSRQTSGDEQYF
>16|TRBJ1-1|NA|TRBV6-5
CASSSRSVSRNTEAFF
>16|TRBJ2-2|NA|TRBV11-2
CASSRTRPGTAGELFF
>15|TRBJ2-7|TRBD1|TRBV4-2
CASSQGQGASYEQYF
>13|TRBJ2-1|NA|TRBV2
CASSGQGLREQFF
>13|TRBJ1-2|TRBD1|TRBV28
CAGQLTGGYGYTF
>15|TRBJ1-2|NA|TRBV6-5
CASSYSAASNYGYTF
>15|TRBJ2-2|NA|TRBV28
CADSAGPGGTGELFF
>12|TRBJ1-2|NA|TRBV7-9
CANGQITYGYTF
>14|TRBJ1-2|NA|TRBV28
CASSLLSGADGYTF